This T cell receptor (beta chain) was found in a study of shared T cell receptors in the human thymus (dated by TCRdb to the early 2020s). Turning to the overall study: The study investigated the way shared, self-reactive T-cell receptor alpha chains are produced in the human thymus.

The library was generated by the immunoSEQ multiplex PCR assay. As stored in TCRdb, this immuneACCESS dataset retains in-frame rearrangements with V and J assigned. A fraction of the clones does not appear; measured against another copy, unresolved V genes explain less than half of the discrepancy, and the remainder lacks a known reason. For this sample there are some 700,000 clones; 80% to 90% appear just once. The top ten hold more than 0.008% of the sample. Remarks on this clone: Which antigen it targets is not known. Nothing much larger sits one base from this clone, and base qualities are not available.

The CDR3 holds 16 amino acids from the cysteine to the phenylalanine. Of the read, only the CDR3 DNA is kept; its 48 bases are in frame from base 1. Deletion took 5 bases off V and 1 base off J, with a span of 15 bases between the germline ends. CDR1 SGHTA and CDR2 FQGNSA are derived from the germline V gene. In addition, the sample was reused for a study of human thymus T cells. The second study's authors report: Immunologically healthy infants undergoing open corrective cardiac surgery for congenital heart defects in Finland were used as donors. Thymus tissue was collected as surgical resects that were removed during corrective cardiac surgery. Biased V and J gene segment usage appeared to be present in both thymic and peripheral blood repertoires. According to the related research, thymic TCR repertoires were highly overlapping among unrelated individuals. TCR alpha and beta repertoires from roughly eight infant thymus samples and a few related peripheral blood samples were characterized in the study. The cohort included six male and two female infants, with donor ages spanning 7 to 244 days. Thymocytes were released mechanically from tissue and stored at -70 °C as pellets of 10-30 million cells. A QIAsymphony instrument was used to extract genomic DNA from frozen cell pellets. The immunoSEQ multiplex PCR assay was used to amplify the TCRB and TCRAD loci from a standardized amount of quality-controlled genomic DNA. The amplicons spanned the V(D)J region and were long enough to cover the CDR3 and allow V and J genes to be identified. The amplicons were sequenced on an Illumina platform via the commercial immunoSEQ service. Primer bias and sequencing errors were corrected as previously described, and TCRAD and TCRB were defined on the basis of the IMGT database. immunoSEQ Analyzer 3.0 and VDJTools were used for repertoire analysis, which covered basic statistics, V/J segment usage, diversity estimates, rarefaction and pairwise overlap. To estimate diversity, the Chao1, ChaoE, Efron-Thisted, Shannon and inverse Simpson indices were applied, and diversity was also estimated on datasets down-sampled to the smallest sample. Repertoire overlap was determined by strict matching of CDR3 nucleotide sequence, V gene and J gene, and Jaccard-based multidimensional scaling clustering was applied. On average, roughly 800,000 unique TCRB clonotypes were obtained from thymus samples, compared with 70,000 to 100,000 from blood samples.

What was sequenced was thymocytes. This receptor was identified in a girl less than two years old with a congenital heart defect. Donor details come from another sample of the same person, matched by shared clones. The chain joins TRBV7-2 to TRBJ1-5; the D region possibly corresponds to TRBD1 (5 bases align). The CDR3 protein: CASSLQWGGSNQPQHF. The nucleotide sequence reads as follows: TGTGCCAGCAGCCTCCAATGGGGGGGAAGCAATCAGCCCCAGCATTTT.